This T cell receptor beta chain emerged from a study of blood T cell repertoires in COVID-19. For the study at large: PBMCs, B-cell-depleted T cells, or T cells provided the cDNA or gDNA that made up the material.

Assignment of participants to cohorts was predicated upon participant-reported clinical history. Per the original data handling: Quantification of nucleated cells was approximated via reference gene primer amplification. The repertoire was sequenced with immunoSEQ multiplex PCR; TCRdb's copy has only in-frame clones and lacks some. For V, J and clone size, that table is used; D and trimming come from the DNA. The table lists 360,000 or so clones, over 80% of them singletons. The ends lost 3 bases at V and 7 bases at J; junction bases unmatched: 8. CDR3 size: 16 residues. CDR1 SGDLS and CDR2 YYNGEE come from the germline V gene.

This clonotype originated in a woman in her forties or fifties who had recovered from COVID-19. The sequencing sample was made of PBMCs or T cells enriched from blood (not recorded which). The genes are TRBV9 and TRBJ2-2, with 11 bases matching TRBD2. The CDR3 protein is CASSASPGLAVGELFF. DNA for the CDR3: TGTGCCAGCAGCGCGTCACCGGGACTAGCGGTCGGGGAGCTGTTTTTT.